Listed below are T cell receptor beta chains from one sample, sequenced in a study of blood T cells in healthy people across ages. Using its own MiXCR run on the 5' RACE reads, TCRdb lists one record per CDR3 protein. The sample records hundreds of thousands of distinct CDR3 sequences, 56% being singletons. Source material: blood. The source of these receptors is a man aged 35 to 55 in good health. The CDR3 runs from the conserved cysteine through the conserved F or W. The D gene is left open where the match is weak. Size tells how often a clone was seen (once, few, many) or the class of an expanded clone, and some rows leave it out.

abundance,j_gene,v_gene,d_gene,CDR3nt,CDR3aa
NA,TRBJ1-2,TRBV28,NA,TGTGCCAGCAGTTTATACCAGTTCGGCTACACCTTC,CASSLYQFGYTF
NA,TRBJ2-3,TRBV28,NA,TGTGCCAGCAGCGAGACAGGCTCCGGGGGCCCAGATACGCAGTATTTT,CASSETGSGGPDTQYF
few,TRBJ1-2,TRBV9,NA,TGTGCCAGCACCCTAAGACAGGAGAACTATGGCTACACCTTC,CASTLRQENYGYTF
NA,TRBJ2-1,TRBV10-3,NA,TGTGCCATCAGTGATTCTAGGGGTGGACGGACCTACAATGAGCAGTTCTTC,CAISDSRGGRTYNEQFF
many,TRBJ2-5,TRBV5-1,NA,TGCGCCAGCAGTTCGGACGGCAGGGGAGAGACCCAGTACTTC,CASSSDGRGETQYF
NA,TRBJ1-2,TRBV2,TRBD1,TGTGCCAGCGATTACAGGGGAGGCGGCTACACCTTC,CASDYRGGGYTF
once,TRBJ1-2,TRBV27,TRBD1,TGTGCCAGCAGTTTGGGGACAGGTGGTGGCTACACCTTC,CASSLGTGGGYTF
NA,TRBJ2-4,TRBV4-3,NA,TGCGCCAGCAGCCTTGATTTCCGAATAGCCAAAAACATTCAGTACTTC,CASSLDFRIAKNIQYF
once,TRBJ2-1,TRBV5-4,NA,TGTGCCAGCAGCTTGGACTTTAGCGGAGGCGTCAATGAGCAGTTCTTC,CASSLDFSGGVNEQFF
NA,TRBJ1-2,TRBV25-1,TRBD1,TGTGCCAGCAGTGAAACAGGGGGCCAGGCCTATGGCTACACCTTC,CASSETGGQAYGYTF
NA,TRBJ2-7,TRBV9,NA,TGTGCCAGCAGCGTAGATGGCAGCAGATCCTACGAGCAGTACTTC,CASSVDGSRSYEQYF
NA,TRBJ2-1,TRBV5-1,NA,TGCGCCAGCAGCTTGGTTCTGGGATTAGAGCAGTTCTTC,CASSLVLGLEQFF
NA,TRBJ2-3,TRBV5-1,TRBD2,TGCGCCAGCAGCTCGGCGGGGGTTAGCACAGATACGCAGTATTTT,CASSSAGVSTDTQYF
NA,TRBJ2-3,TRBV28,TRBD2,TGTGCCAGCAGTTTCCCTCGCTGGACAGGGACTAGCGGGGGGACCTACACAGATACGCAGTATTTT,CASSFPRWTGTSGGTYTDTQYF
NA,TRBJ1-6,TRBV9,NA,TGTGCCAGCAGCGTCGGAGGACAGAGTAATTCACCCCTCCACTTT,CASSVGGQSNSPLHF
few,TRBJ2-5,TRBV28,TRBD2,TGTGCCAGCAGTGAAAGCGGGGGCAATCTAGGGACCCAGTACTTC,CASSESGGNLGTQYF
NA,TRBJ1-2,TRBV6-1,NA,TGTGCCAGCAGCGGATCAGGGAACTATGGCTACACCTTC,CASSGSGNYGYTF
NA,TRBJ2-5,TRBV11-2,NA,TGTGCCAGCAGCGTACCGGGGCTAGGAGAGACCCAGTACTTC,CASSVPGLGETQYF